This TCR beta chain was documented in a study of cytomegalovirus exposure and HLA in healthy donors. Vbeta (60) and Jbeta (13) primers were used in the PCR. Generated by immunoSEQ multiplex PCR, the TCRdb table keeps only in-frame clones and is missing some. Among about 52,000 clones, about three quarters were seen once, and the ten largest hold approximately 2.7%. This clone was observed a few times. Its matching antigen is unknown. Whole-study results and caveats: Later on, a genetic analysis was performed. It linked a missense variant in DCLRE1C with V- and J-gene trimming of TCR beta. The study put under 200 TCR beta chains on its list as cytomegalovirus-associated. Productive rates of about 90% or about 30% were seen for most TCR beta V segments in an earlier analysis.

Donors consisted of healthy bone marrow donors. The trim removed 6 bases at V and 1 base at J, leaving 6 bases unmatched. The CDR3 sequence is 14 residues long. Germline values: CDR1 SQVTM, CDR2 ANQGSEA. Sequenced material: PBMCs. The TCR sequence derives from a man in his late teens or twenties in good health and CMV-seronegative. This rearrangement joins TRBV29-1 to TRBJ1-5; 7 nucleotides agree with TRBD1. The CDR3 loop reads CSVVTTGSNQPQHF. For the CDR3, the DNA is TGCAGCGTGGTAACGACAGGGAGCAATCAGCCCCAGCATTTT.